These T cell receptor beta chains were read from a single sample in a study of cytomegalovirus exposure and HLA in healthy donors. Profiling relied on immunoSEQ multiplex PCR, and the TCRdb table lists in-frame clones only, not all of them. The sample lists about 150,000 clones; approximately 67% were seen once. Sequenced: PBMCs. The receptor source for this set is a woman aged 55-75 years in good health and CMV-seronegative. CDR3s include the opening cysteine and the closing phenylalanine or tryptophan. The D gene is left open where the match is weak. Expanded clones are given a class, and other clones once, few, many or no size at all.

J,V,D,size,CDR3,DNA
TRBJ2-1,TRBV7-8,TRBD2,NA,CASTLLAGVGEQFF,TGTGCCAGCACCCTACTAGCGGGAGTGGGCGAGCAGTTCTTC
TRBJ2-1,TRBV11-2,NA,few,CASTVSYNEQFF,TGTGCCAGCACTGTCTCCTACAATGAGCAGTTCTTC
TRBJ1-1,TRBV7-2,NA,NA,CASSSARDTREAFF,TGTGCCAGCAGCTCCGCTCGGGACACCCGCGAAGCTTTCTTT
TRBJ2-7,TRBV6-6,TRBD2,NA,CASSTSGSGVEQYF,TGTGCCAGCAGCACTAGCGGTTCGGGGGTGGAGCAGTACTTC
TRBJ2-3,TRBV18,NA,NA,CASSPLRQGGTDTQYF,TGTGCCAGCTCACCACTCCGGCAGGGGGGTACAGATACGCAGTATTTT
TRBJ2-2,TRBV5-1,TRBD2,NA,CASSSLAGFAGELFF,TGCGCCAGCAGCTCGCTAGCGGGGTTCGCCGGGGAGCTGTTTTTT
TRBJ2-3,TRBV27,TRBD2,NA,CASRDLAGFTDTQYF,TGTGCCAGCAGGGACCTAGCGGGGTTCACAGATACGCAGTATTTT
TRBJ2-1,TRBV13,NA,NA,CASSRTTGRQNNEQFF,TGTGCCAGCAGCAGAACTACAGGGAGACAGAACAATGAGCAGTTCTTC
TRBJ2-7,TRBV5-1,TRBD2,NA,CASSPAGTSLYEQYF,TGCGCCAGCAGTCCCGCCGGGACTAGCCTCTACGAGCAGTACTTC
TRBJ2-3,TRBV5-1,TRBD1,few,CASSTGQGYEDTQYF,TGCGCCAGCAGCACCGGACAGGGGTATGAAGATACGCAGTATTTT
TRBJ2-1,TRBV19,TRBD2,NA,CASSRSGSPYNEQFF,TGTGCCAGTAGTAGGAGCGGGAGCCCATACAATGAGCAGTTCTTC
TRBJ2-5,TRBV19,NA,NA,CASSPADSWGYPETQYF,TGTGCCAGTAGTCCCGCGGACAGTTGGGGGTATCCAGAGACCCAGTACTTC
TRBJ2-6,TRBV5-4,NA,few,CASSLQEAGGANVLTF,TGTGCCAGCAGCTTACAAGAGGCCGGTGGGGCCAACGTCCTGACTTTC
TRBJ1-6,TRBV7-3,NA,NA,CASSQGIGSPLHF,TGTGCCAGCAGTCAGGGGATCGGTTCACCCCTCCACTTT
TRBJ2-1,TRBV7-8,NA,once,CASSSPTTAPYNEQFF,TGTGCCAGCAGCTCTCCAACTACCGCCCCCTACAATGAGCAGTTCTTC
TRBJ1-2,TRBV18,NA,few,CASSPLDMDGYTF,TGTGCCAGCTCACCATTGGACATGGATGGCTACACCTTC
TRBJ2-1,TRBV9,TRBD2,NA,CASSSGTSKNNEQFF,TGTGCCAGCAGCTCCGGGACTAGCAAAAACAATGAGCAGTTCTTC
TRBJ2-7,TRBV9,NA,NA,CASSPRDGRGTYEQYF,TGTGCCAGCAGCCCCAGGGATGGCAGGGGAACCTACGAGCAGTACTTC
TRBJ1-6,TRBV15,NA,NA,CATSPQGGRWVSPLHF,TGTGCCACCAGCCCTCAGGGAGGGCGTTGGGTCTCACCCCTCCACTTT
TRBJ2-7,TRBV6-5,TRBD1,few,CASSVEQGAGEQYF,TGTGCCAGCAGTGTCGAGCAGGGGGCTGGCGAGCAGTACTTC
TRBJ2-7,TRBV4-2,NA,few,CASSLAGLAQPYEQYF,TGTGCCAGCAGCTTGGCCGGGCTAGCGCAGCCCTACGAGCAGTACTTC
TRBJ2-1,TRBV11-2,NA,NA,CASSLGLSYNEQFF,TGTGCCAGCAGCTTAGGACTCTCCTACAATGAGCAGTTCTTC
TRBJ1-4,TRBV6-9,TRBD1,NA,CASSSEQGGEKLFF,TGTGCCAGCAGTTCGGAACAGGGGGGCGAAAAACTGTTTTTT
TRBJ2-7,TRBV5-1,TRBD2,NA,CASSSSGAEAYEQYF,TGCGCCAGCAGTTCTAGCGGGGCGGAGGCCTACGAGCAGTACTTC
TRBJ2-5,TRBV10-1,NA,few,CASSSSSWGEETQYF,TGCGCCAGCAGTAGTAGCTCCTGGGGGGAAGAGACCCAGTACTTC
TRBJ2-5,TRBV5-1,NA,NA,CASRLGRSPGETQYF,TGCGCCAGCCGGTTGGGGCGGAGTCCAGGGGAGACCCAGTACTTC
TRBJ2-3,TRBV29-1,TRBD2,few,CSVDGGGTDTQYF,TGCAGCGTGGACGGGGGGGGCACAGATACGCAGTATTTT
TRBJ2-1,TRBV11-3,TRBD2,NA,CASSLGSSGGNEQFF,TGTGCCAGCAGCTTAGGCTCTAGCGGGGGTAATGAGCAGTTCTTC
TRBJ2-2,TRBV6-1,TRBD1,few,CASSEPGQGIAGELFF,TGTGCCAGCAGTGAACCGGGACAGGGTATCGCCGGGGAGCTGTTTTTT
TRBJ1-6,TRBV6-6,NA,NA,CASSPEAVGSPLHF,TGTGCCAGCAGTCCGGAGGCCGTGGGATCACCCCTCCACTTT